This is a list of T cell receptor beta chains from one sample in a study of T cells in Graves' hyperthyroidism and ophthalmopathy. TCRdb ran MiXCR on the multiplex PCR reads and lists one entry per CDR3 protein. In the table there are 500,000 to 650,000 distinct CDR3 sequences, around 15% of which are singletons. The specimen sequenced was blood. These TCRs come from a woman aged 45-60 years with Graves' ophthalmopathy. Each CDR3 is given with its conserved first and last residue. A D gene is named only where the DNA matches it firmly. Not all rows give a size; the values are once, few, many and, for expanded clones, a class.

J,D,V,size,DNA,CDR3
TRBJ2-3,.,TRBV20-1,many,TGCACCGTACTGAACACAGATACGCAGTATTTT,CTVLNTDTQYF
TRBJ1-4,.,TRBV5-5,many,TGTGCCAGCAGCTTGGTGTGGGGGGAAACTGAAAAACTGTTTTTT,CASSLVWGETEKLFF
TRBJ2-1,.,TRBV27,many,TGTGCCAGCAGTTTTGAGCGTAGCTCCTACAATGAGCAGTTCTTC,CASSFERSSYNEQFF
TRBJ2-7,.,TRBV7-2,.,TGTGCCAGCAGCTTACGCCTAGCGCTGCAGGGGATTTGGGACGAGCAGTACTTC,CASSLRLALQGIWDEQYF
TRBJ2-3,.,TRBV12-3/TRBV12-4,many,TGTGCCAGCAGTTTAGGGAAAGGACAGCGCACAGATACGCAGTATTTT,CASSLGKGQRTDTQYF
TRBJ1-2,.,TRBV28,few,TGTGCCAGCACCGGTCCTTATGGCTACACCTTC,CASTGPYGYTF
TRBJ2-5,TRBD2,TRBV10-3,many,TGTGCCATCAGTTTTAGCGGGATTGGGGCAGAGACCCAGTACTTC,CAISFSGIGAETQYF
TRBJ2-7,TRBD2,TRBV10-3,.,TGTGCCATCAGTGAGGGAGCTAGCGGGAACTCCTACGAGCAGTACTTC,CAISEGASGNSYEQYF
TRBJ2-2,.,TRBV9,many,TGTGCCAGCAGCGTAGGGCCCGGTAACACCGGGGAGCTGTTTTTT,CASSVGPGNTGELFF
TRBJ1-5,.,TRBV5-4,.,TGTGCCAGCAGCTTGGCCCCGTCCGGCAATCAGCCCCAGCATTTT,CASSLAPSGNQPQHF
TRBJ2-1,.,TRBV7-2,many,TGTGCCAGCAGCCTCTGGGGTGAGCAGTTCTTC,CASSLWGEQFF
TRBJ2-7,.,TRBV7-2,many,TGTGCCAGCAGCTTGTCGGGACAAACCTACGAGCAGTACTTC,CASSLSGQTYEQYF
TRBJ1-5,.,TRBV7-6,.,TGTGCCAGCAGCTTAGGGGGGTACAATCAGCCCCAGCATTTT,CASSLGGYNQPQHF
TRBJ1-1,.,TRBV6-5,many,TGTGCCAGCAGTTACCGCCAGCCTAACACTGAAGCTTTCTTT,CASSYRQPNTEAFF
TRBJ1-2,TRBD1,TRBV6-1,many,TGTGCCAGCAGTCCCGGGACAGGGGGATTAGGGTACTATGGCTACACCTTC,CASSPGTGGLGYYGYTF
TRBJ1-2,TRBD1,TRBV11-3,many,TGTGCCAGCAGCTTAGACATTGGGGACAGCTATGGCTACACCTTC,CASSLDIGDSYGYTF
TRBJ2-7,TRBD1,TRBV29-1,.,TGCAGCGTCCTCGCCGGGACAGGTTACGAGCAGTACTTC,CSVLAGTGYEQYF
TRBJ1-3,.,TRBV4-1,few,TGCGCCAGCAGCCTACAAACTGGAAACACCATATATTTT,CASSLQTGNTIYF
TRBJ2-5,TRBD2,TRBV18,many,TGTGCCAGCTCACCCTTCGTCGGGAGGGTCCAAGAGACCCAGTACTTC,CASSPFVGRVQETQYF
TRBJ2-7,TRBD1,TRBV4-3,.,TGCGCCAGCAGCCAAACCCGGGACAGGGGCCCCTCCTACGAGCAGTACTTC,CASSQTRDRGPSYEQYF
TRBJ2-4,TRBD2,TRBV7-2,many,TGTGCCAGCAGCTTACACCGGGGACTAGAAAACATTCAGTACTTC,CASSLHRGLENIQYF
TRBJ2-1,TRBD2,TRBV7-9,many,TGTGCCAGCAGCCGCCCGGGACTAGCGGGAGTCATATACAACAATGAGCAGTTCTTC,CASSRPGLAGVIYNNEQFF
TRBJ2-7,TRBD2,TRBV6-2/TRBV6-3,many,TGTGCCAGCAGTTACGGGCCAGGACTAGCGTACGAGCAGTACTTC,CASSYGPGLAYEQYF
TRBJ2-1,TRBD2,TRBV10-1,few,TGCGCCAGCACACGGGAGGGGGATGAGCAGTTCTTC,CASTREGDEQFF
TRBJ2-7,TRBD2,TRBV14,.,TGTGCCAGCAGCCCAATCCCTAGCGGGAGCTACGAGCAGTACTTC,CASSPIPSGSYEQYF
TRBJ1-1,.,TRBV20-1,many,TGCAGTGCTACAATCCACCGGGGCCCGAACACTGAAGCTTTCTTT,CSATIHRGPNTEAFF